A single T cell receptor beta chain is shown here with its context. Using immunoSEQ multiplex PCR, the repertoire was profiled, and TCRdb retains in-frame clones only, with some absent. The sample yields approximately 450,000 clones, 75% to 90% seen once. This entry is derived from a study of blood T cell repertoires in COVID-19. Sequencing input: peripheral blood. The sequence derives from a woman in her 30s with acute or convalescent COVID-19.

CDR3 nucleotides: TGTGCCAGCAGCTTAGCAACAGGGGGCTCGGCTGAAGCTTTCTTT. As protein: CASSLATGGSAEAFF. This sequence joins TRBV7-9 and TRBJ1-1, with TRBD1 matching over 9 bases. Germline V gene sequence: CDR1 SEHNR, CDR2 FQNEAQ (reference sequence). V dropped 0 bases and J dropped 6; count of bases not matched to a gene: 5. This CDR3 contains 15 residues.